The text below deals with one T cell receptor (beta chain). The antigen remains unidentified. The sample originates from a study of a mutant IDH1 vaccine in newly diagnosed glioma. Time point defined: week 47, end of study. Vaccination used 300 ug of mutant IDH1 20-mer peptide per dose, with topical imiquimod. Repertoires were generated with immunoSEQ multiplex PCR, while TCRdb's copy carries only in-frame clones and drops some. The sample shows almost 95,000 clones, around nine tenths of them seen only once. The sequence was collected from a woman in her fifties or sixties with glioma. This specimen consisted of PBMCs, obtained from a glioma patient whose treatment included an IDH1 peptide vaccine.

The chain's CDR3 is CASSPSGTGSYEKLFF. The CDR3 nucleotides are TGCGCCAGCAGCCCCTCCGGGACAGGATCTTATGAAAAACTGTTTTTT. The V call is TRBV5-1, the J call TRBJ1-4, with 8 bases identical to TRBD1. Germline CDR1 and CDR2: SGHRS and YFSETQ. After removal of 4 bases from V and 6 bases from J, the junction contained 11 bases not matched to a gene. This CDR3 spans 16 amino acids. The complete variable domain, with remaining parts taken from reference TRBV5-1 and TRBJ1-4, reads KAGVTQTPRYLIKTRGQQVTLSCSPISGHRSVSWYQQTPGQGLQFLFEYFSETQRNKGNFPGRFSGRQFSNSRSEMNVSTLELGDSALYLCASSPSGTGSYEKLFFGSGTQLSVL.